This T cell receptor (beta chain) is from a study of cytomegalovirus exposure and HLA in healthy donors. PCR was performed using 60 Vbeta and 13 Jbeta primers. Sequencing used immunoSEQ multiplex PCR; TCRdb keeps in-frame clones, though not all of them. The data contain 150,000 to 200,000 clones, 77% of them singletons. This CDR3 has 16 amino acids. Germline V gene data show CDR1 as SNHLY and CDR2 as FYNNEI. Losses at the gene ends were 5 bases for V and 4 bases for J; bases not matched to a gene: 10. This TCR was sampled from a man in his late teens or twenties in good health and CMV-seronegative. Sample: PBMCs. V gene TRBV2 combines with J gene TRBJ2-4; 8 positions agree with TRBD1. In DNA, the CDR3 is TGTGCCAGCAGTCCAAACTGGACAGGGAAGAAAAACATTCAGTACTTC. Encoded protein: CASSPNWTGKKNIQYF.